Below, 26 T cell receptor beta chains from the same sample are listed, as sequenced in a study of cytomegalovirus exposure and HLA in healthy donors. The primer mix had 60 Vbeta and 13 Jbeta primers. Sequencing used immunoSEQ multiplex PCR; TCRdb keeps in-frame clones, though not all of them. The profile covers about 67,000 clones, with around 87% appearing a single time and roughly an eighth taken by the ten largest. Sequencing used PBMCs. The source of these receptors is a woman aged 30 to 39 in good health and CMV-seropositive.

The chain links TRBV9 to TRBJ2-7; D gene unclear. CDR1 and CDR2 (germline): SGDLS, YYNGEE. This CDR3 comprises 13 residues. The V end lost 0 bases, the J end lost 6 bases, and 10 bases lay between the germline ends. The CDR3 reads CASSVDFFSEQYF. DNA for the CDR3: TGTGCCAGCAGCGTAGATTTTTTTAGCGAGCAGTACTTC.

This chain connects TRBV11-2 to TRBJ2-1; 14 bases map to TRBD2. V shed 4 bases, J shed 4 bases, and the junction held 12 bases outside the gene matches. CDR1 is SGHAT and CDR2 is FQNNGV in the germline V gene. There are 19 residues in the CDR3. The CDR3 here is CASSSGLAGASPRYNEQFF. In nucleotides, the CDR3 is TGTGCCAGCAGCTCGGGACTAGCGGGAGCCTCTCCCCGATACAATGAGCAGTTCTTC.

The chain uses TRBV7-8 and TRBJ2-1; 7 nucleotides line up with TRBD2. Looked up from germline, CDR1 is SGHVS and CDR2 is FQNEAQ. This CDR3 has 16 amino acids. V shed 2 bases and J 9 bases; nucleotides not matched to a gene: 13. The CDR3, as DNA: TGTGCCAGCAGCTTAAGAGTAAGTGGGAGGGCACTTGAGCAGTTCTTC. It yields the protein CASSLRVSGRALEQFF.

The chain is built from TRBV27 and TRBJ2-7; 10 nucleotides line up with TRBD1. The germline V gene encodes CDR1 MNHEY and CDR2 SMNVEV (reference sequence). The CDR3 runs 16 residues. V shed 5 bases and J 3 bases; nucleotides not matched to a gene: 10. In DNA form, the CDR3 reads TGTGCCAGCAGTCCGGGGACAGGGGTGGGGTACTACGAGCAGTACTTC. Its protein product is CASSPGTGVGYYEQYF.

The chain uses TRBV7-2 and TRBJ2-7; maybe TRBD2 (5 bases). This CDR3 is built from 15 residues. Germline assignment: CDR1 SGHTA and CDR2 FQGNSA. Between the trimmed V and J ends, which lost 0 bases and 3 bases, there was a span of 12 bases. The CDR3 loop reads CASSLAGLAGYEQYF. CDR3 coding DNA: TGTGCCAGCAGCTTAGCAGGTCTCGCGGGCTACGAGCAGTACTTC.

The rearrangement uses TRBV6-4 and TRBJ2-1; D remains ambiguous. From germline, CDR1 is MRHNA and CDR2 SNTAGT. The length of the CDR3 is 16 residues. V was shortened by 0 bases and J by 1 base, with 10 bases between the two germline ends. The chain's CDR3 is CASSDSSQASYNEQFF. As DNA, the CDR3 is TGTGCCAGCAGTGACTCGAGCCAGGCGTCCTACAATGAGCAGTTCTTC.

The rearrangement links TRBV30 to TRBJ2-3; D is possibly TRBD2 (7 bases). Trimming removed 1 base at V and 4 bases at J, with 9 bases between. CDR3 length equals 13 residues. The germline V gene has CDR1 GTSNPN and CDR2 SVGIG (reference sequence). CDR3 region: CAWSEGGSDTQYF. DNA of the CDR3: TGTGCCTGGAGTGAGGGGGGGTCAGATACGCAGTATTTT.

J is TRBJ2-5 and V is TRBV5-1; TRBD1 matches at 9 bases. The CDR3 consists of 15 residues. V gave up 4 bases and J gave up 10 bases; unmatched junction bases: 14. Germline V CDR1 and CDR2: SGHRS, YFSETQ. The CDR3 loop reads CASSQKPGQGLIQYF. DNA of the CDR3: TGCGCCAGCAGCCAAAAACCGGGACAGGGACTAATCCAGTACTTC.

The chain has TRBV9 and TRBJ1-1; D remains unclear. Germline-derived CDR1 and CDR2 are SGDLS and YYNGEE. The CDR3 contains 13 residues. With 0 bases removed from V and 1 base from J, the gap between germline ends came to 4 bases. The CDR3 sequence is CASSVGPNTEAFF. The CDR3 coding sequence is TGTGCCAGCAGCGTAGGGCCGAACACTGAAGCTTTCTTT.

The rearrangement uses TRBV28 and TRBJ2-2; 12 bases are shared with TRBD2. Trimming at V came to 7 bases and at J to 4 bases, leaving 13 bases not matched to a gene. In germline, CDR1 is MDHEN, CDR2 SYDVKM. CDR3 length: 18 amino acids. The CDR3 here is CASNVKVGTSGSTGELFF. CDR3 DNA sequence: TGTGCCAGCAATGTTAAGGTCGGGACTAGCGGGTCCACCGGGGAGCTGTTTTTT.

This chain links TRBV6-1 with TRBJ2-3; 9 bases map to TRBD2. J was trimmed by 3 bases and V by 6 bases; bases with no gene match: 7. The CDR3 has 15 amino acids. Germline V gene data show CDR1 as MNHNS and CDR2 as SASEGT. DNA for the CDR3: TGTGCCAGCAGAGGTAGCGGGAGTTCGACAGATACGCAGTATTTT. Translating it yields CASRGSGSSTDTQYF.

The rearrangement joins TRBV2 to TRBJ2-3; 7 bases are a match to TRBD1. V was clipped by 6 bases and J by 4 bases; unmatched bases: 7. This CDR3 has 14 residues. Per the germline V gene, CDR1 is SNHLY and CDR2 is FYNNEI. The CDR3 region is CASRARQGSDTQYF. As DNA, the CDR3 is TGTGCCAGCAGAGCCAGACAGGGCTCAGATACGCAGTATTTT.

This clone was detected once. The V and J genes are TRBV6-1 and TRBJ2-1; 7 bases are shared with TRBD2. Looked up from germline, CDR1 is MNHNS and CDR2 is SASEGT. Trimming removed 0 bases from V and 7 bases from J; junction bases left unmatched: 6. The CDR3 length is 15 residues. This chain's CDR3 is CASSEASSGPNEQFF. The CDR3 DNA sequence: TGTGCCAGCAGTGAAGCGTCTAGCGGACCGAATGAGCAGTTCTTC.

V usage is TRBV5-1 and J usage is TRBJ2-7; D unclear. This CDR3 is built from 12 residues. Per germline, CDR1 SGHRS and CDR2 YFSETQ. Trimming took off 0 bases at V and 4 bases at J, with 5 bases between the two ends. The CDR3 spells CASSLDIYEQYF. CDR3 coding DNA: TGCGCCAGCAGCTTGGACATATACGAGCAGTACTTC. Drawing the rest from reference TRBV5-1 and TRBJ2-7, the complete variable domain is KAGVTQTPRYLIKTRGQQVTLSCSPISGHRSVSWYQQTPGQGLQFLFEYFSETQRNKGNFPGRFSGRQFSNSRSEMNVSTLELGDSALYLCASSLDIYEQYFGPGTRLTVT.

CDR3 protein: CASSLVQAAGEQYF. Written as DNA, the CDR3 is TGCGCCAGCAGCTTGGTTCAGGCGGCGGGCGAGCAGTACTTC. The chain couples TRBV5-1 to TRBJ2-7; D is perhaps TRBD2 (5 bases). The germline gives CDR1 SGHRS, CDR2 YFSETQ. CDR3 length: 14 amino acids. V was pared by 0 bases and J by 6 bases, with 13 bases between.

The V gene is TRBV7-9, the J gene TRBJ1-2, with D uncertain. The CDR3 runs 19 residues. Germline CDR1 and CDR2: SEHNR and FQNEAQ (reference sequence). V dropped 1 base and J dropped 2 bases, with 23 bases sitting between them. This chain's CDR3 is CASSLERAPIGSLNYGYTF. The CDR3 DNA sequence: TGTGCCAGCAGCTTAGAGAGGGCCCCTATAGGGTCCCTGAACTATGGCTACACCTTC.

This clone has only one observation. V and J are TRBV7-6 and TRBJ2-3, with TRBD1 matching 7 bases. The V and J ends lost 5 bases and 9 bases, in that order; junction bases with no gene match: 26. Germline V gene data show CDR1 as SGHVS and CDR2 as FNYEAQ. This CDR3 contains 19 residues. CDR3 amino acids: CASSEFPADRKIPQRTQYF. In DNA form, the CDR3 reads TGTGCCAGCAGCGAGTTCCCCGCGGACAGGAAAATACCACAGCGGACGCAGTATTTT.

This chain connects TRBV27 to TRBJ1-2; 8 bases are shared with TRBD1. J lost 2 bases, V lost 6 bases, and 8 bases had no gene match. Germline V gene sequence: CDR1 MNHEY, CDR2 SMNVEV (reference sequence). This CDR3 is 15 amino acids long. The CDR3 sequence: CASSAARTGNYGYTF. In nucleotides, the CDR3 is TGTGCCAGCAGCGCTGCCCGGACAGGGAACTATGGCTACACCTTC.

The chain recombines TRBV13 with TRBJ2-2; D is possibly TRBD2 (5 bases). The CDR3 loop spans 19 amino acids. Trimming left V 0 bases short and J 4 bases short, with 21 bases between. Per germline, CDR1 PRHDT and CDR2 FYEKMQ (reference sequence). CDR3 protein: CASSLGLSGVSGSTGELFF. CDR3 in DNA: TGTGCCAGCAGCTTAGGCCTAAGCGGTGTAAGCGGATCCACCGGGGAGCTGTTTTTT.

This chain uses TRBV9 with TRBJ2-3; possibly TRBD1 for D (5 bases). The V gene's germline CDR1 is SGDLS and CDR2 YYNGEE. Trimming cost V 3 bases and J 2 bases, with 22 bases left between them. This CDR3 spans 18 amino acids. For the CDR3, the DNA is TGTGCCAGCAGCGCTCATAATTTGGGGCATACCCCCACAGATACGCAGTATTTT. Amino acid sequence: CASSAHNLGHTPTDTQYF. The whole variable domain, remainder taken from reference TRBV9 and TRBJ2-3, is DSGVTQTPKHLITATGQRVTLRCSPRSGDLSVYWYQQSLDQGLQFLIQYYNGEERAKGNILERFSAQQFPDLHSELNLSSLELGDSALYFCASSAHNLGHTPTDTQYFGPGTRLTVL.

V gene TRBV6-1 combines with J gene TRBJ1-1, with D tentatively TRBD1 (5 bases). CDR1 is MNHNS and CDR2 is SASEGT in the germline V gene. This CDR3 is 14 amino acids long. V was clipped by 7 bases and J by 2 bases, with 14 bases between them. CDR3 coding DNA: TGTGCCAGCACCTTCAGGGTAGGCAACACTGAAGCTTTCTTT. It is translated as CASTFRVGNTEAFF.

V gene TRBV7-9 combines with J gene TRBJ1-5; D may be TRBD1 (5 bases). The length of the CDR3 is 13 residues. CDR1 and CDR2 from the germline V gene are SEHNR and FQNEAQ (reference sequence). The V gene lost 4 bases and the J gene lost 6 bases, with 10 bases spanning the gap. In DNA form, the CDR3 reads TGTGCCAGCAGCTGGGACGGGGGTCAGCCCCAGCATTTT. As protein: CASSWDGGQPQHF.

The sample holds a few counts of this clone. The V call is TRBV2, the J call TRBJ1-2, with D unclear. The V and J ends lost 5 bases and 3 bases respectively, with 10 bases between them. The CDR3 is 13 amino acids. Germline V lookup: CDR1 SNHLY, CDR2 FYNNEI. The CDR3 DNA sequence: TGTGCCAGCAGTCTCGCAGGCCACTATGGCTACACCTTC. As protein: CASSLAGHYGYTF.

This clone is a singleton in its sample. This CDR3 reads CASSPRGTGGYEQYF. The DNA of the CDR3 is TGTGCCAGCAGCCCCCGGGGGACAGGCGGCTACGAGCAGTACTTC. The J gene is TRBJ2-7, the V gene TRBV7-9, with 8 bases fitting TRBD1. The CDR3 extends over 15 amino acids. Trimming took 5 bases from V and 3 from J; bases not matched to a gene: 9. Germline loops: CDR1 SEHNR, CDR2 FQNEAQ (reference sequence).

This chain joins TRBV7-6 and TRBJ2-7; 9 positions match TRBD2. Germline CDR1 reads SGHVS; CDR2 reads FNYEAQ. The CDR3 spans 15 residues. Trimming removed 4 bases from V and 4 bases from J; junction bases left unmatched: 8. The CDR3 loop is CASSSRTSVSYEQYF. As DNA, the CDR3 is TGTGCCAGCAGCTCGCGGACTAGCGTGAGTTACGAGCAGTACTTC.

This chain connects TRBV11-2 to TRBJ2-1; 8 bases fit TRBD2. There are 14 residues in the CDR3. V was clipped by 5 bases and J by 16 bases; unmatched bases: 16. Germline lookup yields CDR1 SGHAT and CDR2 FQNNGV. The CDR3 DNA sequence: TGTGCCAGCAGCCCCGGGGGGGGAGGCCCTTTACAATTCTTC. This codes for CASSPGGGGPLQFF.